The next 31 T cell receptor beta chains were all read from a single sample in a study of blood T cell repertoires in COVID-19. Data came from immunoSEQ multiplex PCR; TCRdb stores just in-frame clones and leaves some out. Here the sample spans more than 200,000 clones, roughly 84% being singletons. The sequenced material came from PBMCs or T cells enriched from blood (not recorded which). These receptors all come from a man aged 25 to 40 in a cohort exposed to, infected with or recovered from COVID-19 (not recorded which).

The genes are TRBV5-8 and TRBJ1-5; 8 bases line up with TRBD1. This CDR3 contains 16 residues. CDR1 and CDR2 from the germline V gene are SGHTS and YDEGEE. The V segment lost 2 bases and the J segment 4 bases; nucleotides outside the gene matches: 8. CDR3 region: CASSFLTTGDNQPQHF. The CDR3 nucleotides are TGTGCCAGCAGCTTTCTAACGACAGGGGATAATCAGCCCCAGCATTTT.

The chain couples TRBV28 to TRBJ1-2; possible D gene TRBD1, 6 bases. The V and J ends lost 6 bases and 7 bases respectively, with 18 bases between them. Germline V gene sequence: CDR1 MDHEN, CDR2 SYDVKM. The CDR3 totals 14 residues. CDR3 residues: CASSVGRGAFGYTF. For the CDR3, the DNA is TGTGCCAGCAGCGTCGGTCGGGGGGCTTTTGGCTACACCTTC.

The V gene is TRBV5-1, the J gene TRBJ2-7; 9 bases are a match to TRBD1. The ends lost 4 bases at V and 6 bases at J; junction bases unmatched: 8. This CDR3 has 14 residues. Germline V gives CDR1 SGHRS, CDR2 YFSETQ. The CDR3 DNA reads as TGCGCCAGCAGCGCATCCGGACAGGGGATCGAGCAGTACTTC. Amino acid sequence: CASSASGQGIEQYF.

This clone turned up a few times. The chain joins TRBV24-1 to TRBJ1-1; D is unclear. V dropped 0 bases and J dropped 3 bases, with 4 bases sitting between them. The CDR3 contains 13 residues. Germline CDR1 is KGHDR and CDR2 is SFDVKD. The DNA of the CDR3 is TGTGCCACCAGTGATTTGACGGACACTGAAGCTTTCTTT. Its protein product is CATSDLTDTEAFF.

The chain is built from TRBV6-6 and TRBJ1-5, with a weak D call TRBD1 (5 bases). This CDR3 has 13 amino acids. Germline lookup yields CDR1 MNHNY and CDR2 SVGAGI (reference sequence). The V end was cut by 10 bases, the J end by 0 bases, with 10 bases between. CDR3 in amino acids: CATSTVSNQPQHF. The CDR3 region has the DNA TGTGCCACATCGACAGTTAGCAATCAGCCCCAGCATTTT.

This chain links TRBV4-3 with TRBJ2-7; tentative D call: TRBD2 (6 bases). Deletions cut 0 bases from V and 1 base from J, with 19 bases between. The germline V gene has CDR1 LGHNA and CDR2 YSLEER. CDR3 size: 18 residues. The CDR3 coding sequence is TGCGCCAGCAGCCAAGATAATGTTGGCGGGATGAGTTCCTACGAGCAGTACTTC. Its translation is CASSQDNVGGMSSYEQYF.

J is TRBJ2-2 and V is TRBV6-6; D unresolved. Between the trimmed V and J ends, which lost 8 bases and 1 base, there was a span of 8 bases. The germline CDR1 and CDR2 sequences are MNHNY and SVGAGI (reference sequence). This CDR3 contains 13 residues. The CDR3 is CASLIGNTGELFF. The CDR3, as DNA: TGTGCCAGCCTTATCGGGAACACCGGGGAGCTGTTTTTT.

The V and J genes are TRBV5-4 and TRBJ2-1; TRBD1 matches at 11 bases. J gave up 9 bases and V 4 bases, and 9 bases lay outside the gene matches. This CDR3 region has 15 residues. Germline values: CDR1 SGHNT, CDR2 YYREEE (reference sequence). This chain's CDR3 is CASSQAGTGGREQFF. CDR3 in DNA: TGTGCCAGCAGCCAAGCCGGGACAGGGGGTCGTGAGCAGTTCTTC.

The chain links TRBV15 to TRBJ2-1; D is possibly TRBD1 (6 bases). CDR1 and CDR2 (germline): LNHNV, YYDKDF (reference sequence). The CDR3 spans 17 residues. Trimming took 5 bases from V and 7 from J, leaving 24 bases between them. As DNA, the CDR3 is TGTGCCACCAGCGGACGGGACACCGGGACCGGGCAAAATGAGCAGTTCTTC. Amino acids: CATSGRDTGTGQNEQFF.

The genes are TRBV11-2 and TRBJ2-5; a weak D match, TRBD1 (6 bases). The germline V gene encodes CDR1 SGHAT and CDR2 FQNNGV. V lost 5 bases to trimming and J lost 5 bases, with 15 bases between them. CDR3 size: 14 residues. CDR3 loop: CASSNNRGWETQYF. The CDR3 DNA follows: TGTGCCAGCAGCAATAATAGGGGGTGGGAGACCCAGTACTTC.

Written as DNA, the CDR3 is TGTGCCAGCAGTTCCCGACAGGGGATGGGGAACACTGAAGCTTTCTTT. Protein: CASSSRQGMGNTEAFF. The chain carries TRBV6-5 and TRBJ1-1; 8 bases are shared with TRBD1. In germline, CDR1 is MNHEY, CDR2 SVGAGI. J lost 1 base, V lost 4 bases, and 8 bases had no gene match. This CDR3 comprises 16 residues.

This chain joins TRBV7-2 and TRBJ1-5, with D tentatively TRBD1 (5 bases). Germline V gene sequence: CDR1 SGHTA, CDR2 FQGNSA. The CDR3 contains 15 residues. The V gene lost 1 base and the J gene lost 3 bases, with 10 bases spanning the gap. The CDR3 DNA reads as TGTGCCAGCAGCTTAGTCGGGGGTGACAATCAGCCCCAGCATTTT. This codes for CASSLVGGDNQPQHF.

The rearrangement uses TRBV4-1 and TRBJ1-3; D uncertain. Germline loops: CDR1 MGHRA, CDR2 YSYEKL. The CDR3 covers 14 residues. Trimming removed 1 base at V and 4 bases at J, with 8 bases between. CDR3 nucleotides: TGCGCCAGCAGCCAAGCCGGGGTCGGAAACACCATATATTTT. Its translation is CASSQAGVGNTIYF.

V usage is TRBV24-1 and J usage is TRBJ1-2; 8 nucleotides agree with TRBD1. CDR3 size: 16 residues. V dropped 4 bases and J dropped 4; count of bases not matched to a gene: 10. Germline CDR1 KGHDR, CDR2 SFDVKD. This CDR3 is CATSDVDRALFYGYTF. The CDR3 nucleotides read TGTGCCACCAGTGACGTGGACAGGGCTCTTTTCTATGGCTACACCTTC.

The chain joins TRBV2 to TRBJ2-3, with TRBD2 matching over 11 bases. The junction had 8 bases not matched to a gene; V was cut back by 5 bases and J by 4 bases. Germline V gene sequence: CDR1 SNHLY, CDR2 FYNNEI. This CDR3 comprises 16 residues. This CDR3 reads CASSSLAGGGSDTQYF. DNA for the CDR3: TGTGCCAGCAGTTCTCTAGCGGGAGGTGGATCAGATACGCAGTATTTT.

V usage is TRBV9 and J usage is TRBJ2-1; 7 nucleotides align to TRBD2. The junction had 9 bases not matched to a gene; V was cut back by 0 bases and J by 9 bases. Germline CDR1 is SGDLS and CDR2 is YYNGEE. The CDR3 is 15 amino acids. Here the CDR3 reads CASSVVAGEGSEQFF. The CDR3, as DNA: TGTGCCAGCAGCGTAGTGGCGGGAGAGGGTAGTGAGCAGTTCTTC. Looking up the rest from reference TRBV9 and TRBJ2-1 gives the full variable domain: DSGVTQTPKHLITATGQRVTLRCSPRSGDLSVYWYQQSLDQGLQFLIQYYNGEERAKGNILERFSAQQFPDLHSELNLSSLELGDSALYFCASSVVAGEGSEQFFGPGTRLTVL.

This sequence joins TRBV12-3 or TRBV12-4 and TRBJ2-3; no clear D gene. The CDR3 runs to 13 residues. V shed 3 bases and J shed 5 bases, with 9 bases lying between them. CDR3 sequence: CASSFLGGDTQYF. The CDR3 DNA reads TGTGCCAGCAGTTTTCTCGGCGGAGATACGCAGTATTTT.

This clone was seen more than once but under ten times. The V gene is TRBV7-8, the J gene TRBJ1-5; 8 bases line up with TRBD1. The V gene's germline CDR1 is SGHVS and CDR2 FQNEAQ. After removal of 2 bases from V and 4 bases from J, the junction contained 10 bases not matched to a gene. The CDR3 length is 17 residues. In DNA, the CDR3 is TGTGCCAGCAGCTTACGGACAGGGCCATCTCCGAATCAGCCCCAGCATTTT. As protein: CASSLRTGPSPNQPQHF.

Remarks on this clone: One junction end disagrees with the germline gene, perhaps due to a read error. The V and J genes are TRBV6-1 and TRBJ2-1, with 12 bases lining up with TRBD2. Germline-derived CDR1 and CDR2 are MNHNS and SASEGT. There are 17 residues in the CDR3. This CDR3 reads CASSEGLAGFPYNEQFF. In DNA form, the CDR3 reads TGTGCCAGCAGCGAAGGACTAGCGGGGTTTCCCTACAATGAGCAGTTCTTC.

This clone was recorded only once. V usage is TRBV14 and J usage is TRBJ1-1; D is ambiguous. This CDR3 has 19 amino acids. V gave up 1 base and J gave up 0 bases, with 21 bases separating them. Germline loops: CDR1 SGHDN, CDR2 FVKESK. The CDR3 DNA sequence: TGTGCCAGCAGCCAAGGGTTCCTGGGCCTATCTGACGTGAACACTGAAGCTTTCTTT. It codes for CASSQGFLGLSDVNTEAFF.

This clone has just a few counts. V gene TRBV28 combines with J gene TRBJ1-2; D gene uncertain. V lost 8 bases and J 2 bases, leaving 6 bases between the germline ends. This CDR3 is built from 11 residues. In germline, CDR1 is MDHEN, CDR2 SYDVKM. CDR3 region: CASGVNYGYTF. CDR3 bases: TGTGCCAGCGGAGTCAACTATGGCTACACCTTC.

The chain carries TRBV28 and TRBJ2-3; 12 nucleotides line up with TRBD2. J gave up 5 bases and V 8 bases, and 8 bases lay outside the gene matches. Germline CDR1 reads MDHEN; CDR2 reads SYDVKM. There are 15 residues in the CDR3. Here the CDR3 DNA reads TGTGCCAGCGGATGGCCGGGACTAGCGGGAGATACGCAGTATTTT. Protein product: CASGWPGLAGDTQYF.

This clone came up a few times. The chain employs TRBV9 and TRBJ2-1; TRBD2 matches at 10 bases. This CDR3 region has 18 residues. The V gene end was trimmed by 3 bases and the J gene end by 9 bases; junction bases not matched to a gene: 18. Looked up from germline, CDR1 is SGDLS and CDR2 is YYNGEE. CDR3 nucleotide sequence: TGTGCCAGCAGCGCCCCGGGACTAGCGCTTTTGGGGGAGAGTGAGCAGTTCTTC. Protein sequence: CASSAPGLALLGESEQFF.

V and J are TRBV7-9 and TRBJ2-4, with TRBD2 as a possible D gene (6 bases). The germline V and J ends were trimmed by 0 bases and 2 bases, with 8 bases remaining between them. The CDR3 loop spans 15 amino acids. Germline CDR1 is SEHNR and CDR2 is FQNEAQ (reference sequence). DNA of the CDR3: TGTGCCAGCAGCTTAGCGGGAGGAACCAAAAACATTCAGTACTTC. Amino acid sequence: CASSLAGGTKNIQYF.

The table lists this clone with a count of one. J is TRBJ2-3 and V is TRBV4-2; 8 positions agree with TRBD2. The V and J ends lost 3 bases and 5 bases, in that order; junction bases with no gene match: 16. The CDR3 covers 18 residues. Germline CDR1 and CDR2: LGHNA and YNFKEQ. This CDR3 reads CASSHPQAGRAGVDTQYF. CDR3 in DNA: TGTGCCAGCAGCCATCCCCAGGCCGGTCGAGCGGGAGTAGATACGCAGTATTTT.

This chain links TRBV5-1 with TRBJ2-4; possibly TRBD1 for D (6 bases). Germline lookup yields CDR1 SGHRS and CDR2 YFSETQ. The length of the CDR3 is 17 residues. V lost 4 bases and J 0 bases, leaving 17 bases between the germline ends. The CDR3 spells CASSPRTVTLAKNIQYF. In DNA, the CDR3 is TGCGCCAGCAGCCCACGGACAGTTACTTTAGCCAAAAACATTCAGTACTTC.

The genes are TRBV13 and TRBJ1-3; perhaps TRBD1 as D (5 bases). Trimming shortened V by 6 bases and J by 0 bases, and 12 bases separated the two germline ends. The CDR3 is 15 residues long. Germline V lookup: CDR1 PRHDT, CDR2 FYEKMQ (reference sequence). For the CDR3, the DNA is TGTGCCAGCAGTTCACCAGGGAACTCTGGAAACACCATATATTTT. Its translation is CASSSPGNSGNTIYF.

The chain carries TRBV5-1 and TRBJ1-2; 8 bases agree with TRBD1. There are 15 residues in the CDR3. The V and J ends lost 2 bases and 7 bases, in that order; junction bases with no gene match: 10. Germline CDR1 and CDR2: SGHRS and YFSETQ. The CDR3 sequence is CASSLNTGGDGGYTF. In DNA, the CDR3 is TGCGCCAGCAGCTTAAATACAGGGGGGGATGGTGGCTACACCTTC.

This clone was counted a single time. J is TRBJ1-2 and V is TRBV5-1; D is uncertain. Germline CDR1 is SGHRS and CDR2 is YFSETQ. V dropped 3 bases and J dropped 8 bases, with 20 bases sitting between them. There are 15 residues in the CDR3. DNA for the CDR3: TGCGCCAGCAGCTACCACCCGTTTGCGGGTTTGGGCTACACCTTC. Protein: CASSYHPFAGLGYTF.

This chain joins TRBV27 and TRBJ2-3; D not certain. The ends were cut back, 3 bases at V and 4 bases at J, with 11 bases in the middle. The CDR3 sequence is 14 residues long. From germline, CDR1 is MNHEY and CDR2 SMNVEV (reference sequence). The CDR3 spells CASSLGSLSDTQYF. DNA of the CDR3: TGTGCCAGCAGTTTGGGCAGCCTGTCAGATACGCAGTATTTT.

The chain uses TRBV9 and TRBJ2-3; 9 bases align to TRBD2. The CDR3 is made up of 17 amino acids. J was trimmed by 2 bases and V by 2 bases; bases with no gene match: 9. Germline CDR1 is SGDLS and CDR2 is YYNGEE. The CDR3 region is CASSVWSLAGDTDTQYF. In DNA form, the CDR3 reads TGTGCCAGCAGCGTCTGGAGTTTAGCGGGAGACACAGATACGCAGTATTTT.